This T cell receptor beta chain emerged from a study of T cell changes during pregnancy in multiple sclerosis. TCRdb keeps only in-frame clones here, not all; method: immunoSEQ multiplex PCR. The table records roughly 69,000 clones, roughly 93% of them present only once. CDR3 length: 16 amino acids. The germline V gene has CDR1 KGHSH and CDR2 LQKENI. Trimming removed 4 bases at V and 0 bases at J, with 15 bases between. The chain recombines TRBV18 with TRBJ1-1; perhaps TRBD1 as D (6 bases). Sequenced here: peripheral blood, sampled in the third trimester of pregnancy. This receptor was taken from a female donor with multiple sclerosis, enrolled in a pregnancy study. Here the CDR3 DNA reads TGTGCCAGCTCACGGGGGGGGACATACATGAACACTGAAGCTTTCTTT. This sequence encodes CASSRGGTYMNTEAFF. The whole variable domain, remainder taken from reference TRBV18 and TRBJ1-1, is NAGVMQNPRHLVRRRGQEARLRCSPMKGHSHVYWYRQLPEEGLKFMVYLQKENIIDESGMPKERFSAEFPKEGPSILRIQQVVRGDSAAYFCASSRGGTYMNTEAFFGQGTRLTVV.